These 9 T cell receptor beta chains were all obtained from the same sample, sequenced in a study of OX40 agonist ivuxolimab in advanced cancers. Sequencing used immunoSEQ multiplex PCR; TCRdb keeps in-frame clones, though not all of them. This sample carries tens of thousands of clones, approximately 87% of them seen once, and the ten largest clones take approximately 0.9%. The source material was CD4+ or CD8+ T cells sorted from blood, sampled in a trial of the OX40 agonist ivuxolimab. The receptors shown here come from an adult with an advanced solid tumor such as melanoma, head and neck, liver or kidney cancer.

This sequence joins TRBV27 and TRBJ1-2, with no clear D. Germline loops: CDR1 MNHEY, CDR2 SMNVEV (reference sequence). V was clipped by 3 bases and J by 2 bases, with 7 bases between them. There are 13 residues in the CDR3. The CDR3 is CASSLGRNYGYTF. The CDR3 region has the DNA TGTGCCAGCAGTTTGGGGAGAAACTATGGCTACACCTTC.

J is TRBJ1-3 and V is TRBV19; possible D gene TRBD1, 6 bases. This CDR3 has 15 residues. Germline lookup yields CDR1 LNHDA and CDR2 SQIVND (reference sequence). V was pared by 3 bases and J by 5 bases, with 14 bases between. The CDR3 DNA reads TGTGCCAGTAGTATGGATATAGGACAGCGAAACACCATATATTTT. This codes for CASSMDIGQRNTIYF.

A note on this clone: Other nucleotide sequences in the sample specify the same CDR3. The chain has TRBV7-9 and TRBJ1-2; D gene ambiguous. V lost 3 bases to trimming and J lost 4 bases, with 6 bases between them. The CDR3 covers 12 residues. Germline CDR1 and CDR2: SEHNR and FQNEAQ (reference sequence). In DNA form, the CDR3 reads TGTGCCAGCAGCTTGGAGGGCTATGGCTACACCTTC. Translation gives CASSLEGYGYTF. Filled out from reference TRBV7-9 and TRBJ1-2, the complete variable domain reads DTGVSQNPRHKITKRGQNVTFRCDPISEHNRLYWYRQTLGQGPEFLTYFQNEAQLEKSRLLSDRFSAERPKGSFSTLEIQRTEQGDSAMYLCASSLEGYGYTFGSGTRLTVV.

The chain employs TRBV6-6 and TRBJ1-5; D might be TRBD1 (5 bases). Germline CDR1 reads MNHNY; CDR2 reads SVGAGI (reference sequence). The V and J ends lost 8 bases and 1 base respectively, with 15 bases between them. CDR3 length: 15 amino acids. The CDR3 nucleotides read TGTGCCAGCCAACGGGACGTTCAAAGCAATCAGCCCCAGCATTTT. It encodes CASQRDVQSNQPQHF.

This chain uses TRBV5-8 with TRBJ2-7; the D is unclear. V was trimmed by 5 bases and J by 4 bases, leaving 10 bases between them. CDR1 is SGHTS and CDR2 is YDEGEE in the germline V gene. The CDR3 contains 12 residues. The CDR3 spells CASRVMVYEQYF. CDR3 DNA sequence: TGTGCCAGCAGGGTGATGGTGTACGAGCAGTACTTC.

V and J are TRBV27 and TRBJ1-2; 8 bases are shared with TRBD1. Germline values: CDR1 MNHEY, CDR2 SMNVEV (reference sequence). This CDR3 has 14 residues. J lost 4 bases, V lost 6 bases, and 7 bases had no gene match. This chain's CDR3 is CASRTRTGTYGYTF. CDR3 in DNA: TGTGCCAGCAGGACGAGGACAGGGACCTATGGCTACACCTTC.

The chain has TRBV28 and TRBJ1-2; TRBD1 matches 11 bases. The germline V gene encodes CDR1 MDHEN and CDR2 SYDVKM. CDR3 length: 15 amino acids. J was trimmed by 3 bases and V by 2 bases; bases with no gene match: 2. The CDR3 here is CASSLRDRGDYGYTF. In nucleotides, the CDR3 is TGTGCCAGCAGTTTAAGGGACAGGGGGGACTATGGCTACACCTTC.

V and J are TRBV10-3 and TRBJ2-3, with 11 bases that match TRBD2. After removal of 3 bases from V and 3 bases from J, the junction contained 5 bases not matched to a gene. The CDR3 spans 16 residues. Germline V CDR1 and CDR2: ENHRY, SYGVKD. The chain's CDR3 is CAISDHSGGGTDTQYF. The CDR3 nucleotides are TGTGCCATCAGTGACCATAGCGGGGGGGGGACAGATACGCAGTATTTT.

The chain couples TRBV18 to TRBJ2-5, with D possibly TRBD2 on 6 matching bases. Per the germline V gene, CDR1 is KGHSH and CDR2 is LQKENI. V shed 0 bases and J shed 2 bases, with 10 bases lying between them. The CDR3 has 15 amino acids. CDR3 loop: CASSPPAGRQETQYF. The CDR3 DNA reads TGTGCCAGCTCACCACCGGCGGGGAGACAAGAGACCCAGTACTTC.